This paragraph reports one T cell receptor (beta chain). Its antigen is still unknown. Sequencing ends 3 residues short of the CDR3 end; the germline J gene provides the rest. CDR1 and CDR2 (germline): LNHDA, SQIVND (reference sequence). The CDR3 sequence is 14 residues long. Patients and controls were mostly of Caucasian heritage. Control and CVID samples contributed equal amounts of genomic DNA. Some clones are missing from TCRdb's copy, which holds only in-frame ones; the method was immunoSEQ multiplex PCR. The sample presents roughly 38,000 clones, none singletons. The data are from a study of T cell clonality in common variable immunodeficiency. General study findings and limits: T cell subpopulation sequencing would be needed to explain CVID clonality. Fewer TCRbeta clones were shared among CVID subjects than controls.

The specimen was peripheral blood mononuclear cells. V usage is TRBV19 and J usage is TRBJ1-2, with 10 nucleotides matching TRBD1. This clonotype was sampled from a person aged 18 to 70 in good health. The DNA read from the CDR3 is TGTGCCAGTAGTATGACAGGGGGCTCCTACGAC. Translated: CASSMTGGSYD. The CDR3 in full is CASSMTGGSYDYTF.